These 21 T cell receptor beta chains were sequenced from one sample in a study of cytomegalovirus exposure and HLA in healthy donors. PCR primers comprised 60 Vbeta and 13 Jbeta primers. Profiled with immunoSEQ multiplex PCR; TCRdb holds only in-frame clones, not every one. Of some 130,000 clones detected, around 80% appear once; the ten largest clones hold less than 2%. The specimen sequenced was PBMCs. Every receptor here comes from a woman between 18 and 29 years old in good health and CMV-seronegative.

The chain recombines TRBV4-2 with TRBJ2-5; 8 bases match TRBD2. The CDR3 spans 17 residues. The V segment lost 1 base and the J segment 2 bases; nucleotides outside the gene matches: 9. Germline CDR1 is LGHNA and CDR2 is YNFKEQ. The chain's CDR3 is CASSQARGGGSQETQYF. CDR3 nucleotides: TGTGCCAGCAGCCAAGCCCGGGGGGGAGGGTCACAAGAGACCCAGTACTTC.

The chain is built from TRBV5-1 and TRBJ2-2; TRBD1 is a possible D gene (5 bases). V gave up 0 bases and J gave up 4 bases, with 7 bases separating them. This CDR3 spans 14 amino acids. The germline gives CDR1 SGHRS, CDR2 YFSETQ. The CDR3 here is CASSLAGSTGELFF. The CDR3 region has the DNA TGCGCCAGCAGCTTGGCAGGGTCCACCGGGGAGCTGTTTTTT. Together with reference TRBV5-1 and TRBJ2-2, the CDR3 gives the full variable domain: KAGVTQTPRYLIKTRGQQVTLSCSPISGHRSVSWYQQTPGQGLQFLFEYFSETQRNKGNFPGRFSGRQFSNSRSEMNVSTLELGDSALYLCASSLAGSTGELFFGEGSRLTVL.

This clone was observed a handful of times. The V gene is TRBV5-1, the J gene TRBJ2-7, with TRBD2 as a possible D gene (6 bases). V lost 0 bases and J 6 bases, leaving 13 bases between the germline ends. Germline CDR1 and CDR2: SGHRS and YFSETQ. The CDR3 loop spans 14 amino acids. The CDR3 sequence: CASSLGSQEGEQYF. The CDR3 region has the DNA TGCGCCAGCAGCTTGGGAAGTCAGGAGGGCGAGCAGTACTTC.

This clone was observed a handful of times. An end of the junction does not agree with germline; a read error may underlie this. This chain joins TRBV4-1 and TRBJ2-3; TRBD1 is a possible D gene (6 bases). There are 13 residues in the CDR3. Germline CDR1 and CDR2: MGHRA and YSYEKL. The CDR3 nucleotides read TGCGCCAGCAGCCAAGATCCAATCACAGGGCTAGCTTTT. Protein: CASSQDPITGLAF.

The sample holds one count of this clone. The CDR3 DNA is TGTGCCAGCAGTTACTTGCCGGGGGGCCACACAGATACGCAGTATTTT. It codes for CASSYLPGGHTDTQYF. V and J are TRBV6-5 and TRBJ2-3, with a possible D match to TRBD2 (7 bases). Germline-derived CDR1 and CDR2 are MNHEY and SVGAGI. Deletions cut 1 base from V and 2 bases from J, with 13 bases between. CDR3 length equals 16 residues.

The DNA for the CDR3 is TGTGCCAGCAGCTTAGCTAGCGGGATCTACAATGAGCAGTTCTTC. This sequence encodes CASSLASGIYNEQFF. The chain links TRBV7-2 to TRBJ2-1; 8 bases are shared with TRBD2. The germline V gene has CDR1 SGHTA and CDR2 FQGNSA. CDR3 size: 15 residues. Losses at the gene ends were 0 bases for V and 3 bases for J; bases not matched to a gene: 1.

The rearrangement links TRBV30 to TRBJ2-1, with TRBD1 matching 8 bases. There are 13 residues in the CDR3. Germline V gene sequence: CDR1 GTSNPN, CDR2 SVGIG (reference sequence). After removal of 8 bases from V and 9 bases from J, the junction contained 12 bases not matched to a gene. CDR3 loop: CAQTGEESGEQFF. The CDR3, as DNA: TGTGCCCAGACAGGGGAGGAGTCGGGTGAGCAGTTCTTC.

This sequence joins TRBV27 and TRBJ1-3; TRBD1 aligns across 8 bases. CDR3 length: 15 residues. V trimming: 5 bases; J trimming: 4 bases; junction bases outside the gene matches: 7. The germline CDR1 and CDR2 sequences are MNHEY and SMNVEV (reference sequence). In DNA form, the CDR3 reads TGTGCCAGCAGTCCTGCCAGGGGGCTAGGAAACACCATATATTTT. The encoded protein is CASSPARGLGNTIYF.

The rearrangement links TRBV6-1 to TRBJ1-4, with 7 bases lining up with TRBD1. CDR3 length equals 15 residues. J was trimmed by 4 bases and V by 5 bases; bases with no gene match: 7. Germline CDR1 is MNHNS and CDR2 is SASEGT. The chain's CDR3 is CASSPLAGGNEKLFF. The CDR3 DNA follows: TGTGCCAGCAGTCCGCTGGCAGGGGGTAATGAAAAACTGTTTTTT.

V is TRBV27 and J is TRBJ1-2; 10 nucleotides match TRBD1. V lost 7 bases to trimming and J lost 4 bases; unmatched junction nucleotides: 15. The CDR3 has 17 residues. CDR1 is MNHEY, CDR2 SMNVEV, per germline (reference sequence). CDR3 nucleotides: TGTGCCAGCAAAGAAAGAGGGGACAGGGGAAGGACCTATGGCTACACCTTC. Protein: CASKERGDRGRTYGYTF.

The V and J genes are TRBV10-1 and TRBJ1-2; D remains ambiguous. In germline, CDR1 is WNHNN, CDR2 SYGVQD (reference sequence). V lost 0 bases, J lost 3 bases, and 8 bases lay in between. This CDR3 comprises 14 residues. CDR3 bases: TGCGCCAGCAGTGAGTCGAGGGATGACTATGGCTACACCTTC. As protein: CASSESRDDYGYTF.

This rearrangement joins TRBV6-1 to TRBJ1-2; no reliable D call. V was trimmed by 6 bases and J by 3 bases, leaving 11 bases between them. Germline values: CDR1 MNHNS, CDR2 SASEGT. This CDR3 has 13 residues. In DNA, the CDR3 is TGTGCCAGCAGACTCACGAGGGACTATGGCTACACCTTC. Protein sequence: CASRLTRDYGYTF.

This clone was counted a few times. The gene calls are TRBV5-1 and TRBJ2-1; D is perhaps TRBD1 (5 bases). V lost 4 bases and J lost 5, with 10 bases in between. From germline, CDR1 is SGHRS and CDR2 YFSETQ. The CDR3 loop spans 13 amino acids. CDR3 residues: CASSSRADNEQFF. The CDR3 region has the DNA TGCGCCAGCAGCAGCAGGGCGGACAATGAGCAGTTCTTC.

This clone has only a few counts. A read error may account for a junction end that differs from germline. This chain connects TRBV7-9 to TRBJ2-1; 10 bases agree with TRBD2. This CDR3 has 15 residues. Germline V gene data show CDR1 as SEHNR and CDR2 as FQNEAQ (reference sequence). The chain's CDR3 is CSSSFRTSGNNEQFF. The CDR3 region has the DNA TGTTCCAGCAGCTTCAGGACTAGCGGCAATAATGAGCAGTTCTTC. Full variable domain (remainder filled in from reference TRBV7-9 and TRBJ2-1): DTGVSQNPRHKITKRGQNVTFRCDPISEHNRLYWYRQTLGQGPEFLTYFQNEAQLEKSRLLSDRFSAERPKGSFSTLEIQRTEQGDSAMYLCSSSFRTSGNNEQFFGPGTRLTVL.

This clone has a handful of counts. This chain connects TRBV6-6 to TRBJ2-5; a possible D gene is TRBD2 (6 bases). The germline CDR1 and CDR2 sequences are MNHNY and SVGAGI (reference sequence). The ends were cut back, 2 bases at V and 4 bases at J, with 11 bases in the middle. This CDR3 region has 14 residues. This CDR3 is CASSYGGWGETQYF. CDR3 coding DNA: TGTGCCAGCAGTTACGGGGGGTGGGGAGAGACCCAGTACTTC.

The chain couples TRBV7-9 to TRBJ2-5; 7 nucleotides align to TRBD1. Germline CDR1 is SEHNR and CDR2 is FQNEAQ (reference sequence). The J segment lost 1 base and the V segment lost 5 bases, leaving 7 bases of the junction unmatched. The CDR3 sequence is 15 residues long. The CDR3 DNA reads TGTGCCAGCAGCCCAATCGGGACAGTCCAAGAGACCCAGTACTTC. This sequence encodes CASSPIGTVQETQYF.

This chain links TRBV19 with TRBJ1-1; 7 bases fit TRBD1. The CDR3 length is 13 residues. Germline assignment: CDR1 LNHDA and CDR2 SQIVND (reference sequence). With 5 bases clipped from V and 6 bases from J, the junction kept 6 bases outside the gene matches. The CDR3 region is CASSLGQAAEAFF. The CDR3 DNA is TGTGCCAGTAGTTTAGGACAGGCGGCTGAAGCTTTCTTT.

CDR3: CASSDRRGTGVNTEAFF. CDR3 nucleotides: TGTGCCAGCAGCGACCGCCGAGGAACAGGGGTTAACACTGAAGCTTTCTTT. The chain employs TRBV5-4 and TRBJ1-1, with 7 bases fitting TRBD1. The germline CDR1 and CDR2 sequences are SGHNT and YYREEE (reference sequence). The ends lost 4 bases at V and 2 bases at J; junction bases unmatched: 14. This CDR3 region has 17 residues.

This clone was observed a single time. This chain uses TRBV25-1 with TRBJ1-2; the match to TRBD1 covers 7 bases. The germline V gene encodes CDR1 MGHDK and CDR2 SYGVNS. Losses at the gene ends were 3 bases for V and 0 bases for J; bases not matched to a gene: 7. This CDR3 region has 16 residues. The DNA of the CDR3 is TGTGCCAGCAGTGATGACAGGGTAGGGCCTAACTATGGCTACACCTTC. This encodes CASSDDRVGPNYGYTF.

This clone was counted once. The V gene is TRBV6-5, the J gene TRBJ1-4; D perhaps matches TRBD1 (6 bases). Between the trimmed V and J ends, which lost 6 bases and 0 bases, there was a span of 8 bases. Germline V gene data show CDR1 as MNHEY and CDR2 as SVGAGI. The CDR3 length is 14 residues. The CDR3 bases are TGTGCCAGCAGGAGGACAGCAACTAATGAAAAACTGTTTTTT. Translation: CASRRTATNEKLFF.

With respect to this clone: This is likely a read error, given that the CDR3 carries no conserved phenylalanine or tryptophan at its end. The DNA is left out, because the CDR3 cannot be placed on it with certainty; the CDR3 is given as TCRdb lists it. The rearrangement joins TRBV6-5 to TRBJ1-1; the table names TRBD1, a call not compared with the DNA. The CDR3 length is 12 residues, termini included. Looked up from germline, CDR1 is MNHEY and CDR2 is SVGAGI. The chain's CDR3 is CASSYGGRDPIL.